This T cell receptor (beta chain) was identified during a study of identifying expanded T cells in peripheral blood. Whole-study findings and limits: About 1.2 clones differed between technical replicates, versus approximately 17 and 20 over time.

Some clones are missing from TCRdb's copy, which holds only in-frame ones; the method was immunoSEQ multiplex PCR. The sample shows tens of thousands of clones, roughly 86% of them seen only once. Worth noting for this clone: The antigen remains undetermined.

Per the germline V gene, CDR1 is MNHEY and CDR2 is SVGAGI. With 5 bases clipped from V and 2 bases from J, the junction kept 5 bases outside the gene matches. CDR3 length: 14 residues. The genes are TRBV6-5 and TRBJ1-2, with TRBD1 matching over 7 bases. This clonotype was obtained from a person between 18 and 69 years old in good health. The sequenced sample was blood. The CDR3 here is CASSRGPNNYGYTF. The CDR3 coding sequence is TGTGCCAGCAGTAGGGGGCCAAACAACTATGGCTACACCTTC.